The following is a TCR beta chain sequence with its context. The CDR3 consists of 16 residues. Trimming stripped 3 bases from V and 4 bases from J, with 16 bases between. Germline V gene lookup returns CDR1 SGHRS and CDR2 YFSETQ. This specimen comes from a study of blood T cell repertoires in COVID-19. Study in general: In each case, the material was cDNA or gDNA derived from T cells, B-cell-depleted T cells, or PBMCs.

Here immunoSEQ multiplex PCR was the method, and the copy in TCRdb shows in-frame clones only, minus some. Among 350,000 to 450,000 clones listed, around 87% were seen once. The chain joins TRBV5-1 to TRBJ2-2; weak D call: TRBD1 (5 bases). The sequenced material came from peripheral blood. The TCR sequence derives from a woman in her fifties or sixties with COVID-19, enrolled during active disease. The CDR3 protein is CASSWGAGSGTGELFF. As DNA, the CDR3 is TGCGCCAGCAGCTGGGGTGCAGGGTCCGGCACCGGGGAGCTGTTTTTT.